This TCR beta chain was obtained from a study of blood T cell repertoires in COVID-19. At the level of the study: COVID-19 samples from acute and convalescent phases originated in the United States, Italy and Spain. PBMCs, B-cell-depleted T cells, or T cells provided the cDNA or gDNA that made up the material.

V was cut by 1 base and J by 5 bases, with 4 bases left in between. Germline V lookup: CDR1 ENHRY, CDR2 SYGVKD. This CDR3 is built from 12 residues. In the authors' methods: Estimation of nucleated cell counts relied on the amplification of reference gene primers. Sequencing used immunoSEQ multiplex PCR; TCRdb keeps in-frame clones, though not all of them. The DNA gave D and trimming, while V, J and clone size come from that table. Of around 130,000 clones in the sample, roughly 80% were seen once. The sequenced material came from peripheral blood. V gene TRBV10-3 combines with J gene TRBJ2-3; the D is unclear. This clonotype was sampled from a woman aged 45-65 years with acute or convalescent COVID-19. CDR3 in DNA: TGTGCCATCAGTGAGTTTCAAGATACGCAGTATTTT. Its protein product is CAISEFQDTQYF.